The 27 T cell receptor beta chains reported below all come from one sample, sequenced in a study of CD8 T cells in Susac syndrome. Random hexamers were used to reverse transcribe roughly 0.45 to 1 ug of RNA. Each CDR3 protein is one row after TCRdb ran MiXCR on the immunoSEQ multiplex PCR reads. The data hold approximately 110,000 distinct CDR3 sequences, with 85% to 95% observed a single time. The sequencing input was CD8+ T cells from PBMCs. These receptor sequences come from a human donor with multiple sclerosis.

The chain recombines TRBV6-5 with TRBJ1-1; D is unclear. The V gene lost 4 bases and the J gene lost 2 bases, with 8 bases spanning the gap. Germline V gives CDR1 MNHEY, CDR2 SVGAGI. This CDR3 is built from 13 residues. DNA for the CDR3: TGTGCCAGCAGTTCGAACACAAACACTGAAGCTTTCTTT. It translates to CASSSNTNTEAFF.

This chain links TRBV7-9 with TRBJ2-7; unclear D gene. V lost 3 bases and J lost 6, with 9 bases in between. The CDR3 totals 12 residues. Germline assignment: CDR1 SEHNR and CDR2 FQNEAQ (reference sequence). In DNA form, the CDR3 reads TGTGCCAGCAGCTTGTCGTCGATCGAGCAGTACTTC. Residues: CASSLSSIEQYF.

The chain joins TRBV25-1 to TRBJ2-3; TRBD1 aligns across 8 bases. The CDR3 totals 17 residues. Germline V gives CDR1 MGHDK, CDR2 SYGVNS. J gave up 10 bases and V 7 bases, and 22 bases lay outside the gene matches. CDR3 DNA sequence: TGTGCCAGCACCGGGGACAAAACTCCGGACAGGGCAGACGCGCAGTATTTT. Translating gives CASTGDKTPDRADAQYF. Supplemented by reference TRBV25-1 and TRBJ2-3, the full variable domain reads EADIYQTPRYLVIGTGKKITLECSQTMGHDKMYWYQQDPGMELHLIHYSYGVNSTEKGDLSSESTVSRIRTEHFPLTLESARPSHTSQYLCASTGDKTPDRADAQYFGPGTRLTVL.

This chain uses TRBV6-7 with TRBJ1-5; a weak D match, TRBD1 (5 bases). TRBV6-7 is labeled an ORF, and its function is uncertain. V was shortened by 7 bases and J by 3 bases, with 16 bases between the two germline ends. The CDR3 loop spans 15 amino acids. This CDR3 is CASTHPDISNQPQHF. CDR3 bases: TGTGCCAGCACCCATCCGGACATCTCCAATCAGCCCCAGCATTTT.

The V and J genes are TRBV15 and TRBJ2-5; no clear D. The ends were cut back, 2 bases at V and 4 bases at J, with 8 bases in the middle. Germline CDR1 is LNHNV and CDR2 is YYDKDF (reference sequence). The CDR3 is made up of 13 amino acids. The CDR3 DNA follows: TGTGCCACCAGCAGAATAGGGCGAGAGACCCAGTACTTC. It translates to CATSRIGRETQYF.

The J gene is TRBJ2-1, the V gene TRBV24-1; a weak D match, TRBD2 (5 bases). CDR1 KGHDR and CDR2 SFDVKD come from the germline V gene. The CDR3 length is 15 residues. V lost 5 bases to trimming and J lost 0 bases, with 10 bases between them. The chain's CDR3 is CATSVPGSSYNEQFF. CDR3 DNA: TGTGCCACCAGTGTACCGGGGAGCTCCTACAATGAGCAGTTCTTC.

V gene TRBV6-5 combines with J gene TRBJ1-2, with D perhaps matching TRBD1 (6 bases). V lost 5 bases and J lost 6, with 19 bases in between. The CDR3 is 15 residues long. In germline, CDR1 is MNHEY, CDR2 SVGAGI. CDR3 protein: CASSPWDKNPNGYTF. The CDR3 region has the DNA TGTGCCAGCAGTCCCTGGGACAAGAACCCTAATGGCTACACCTTC.

For the CDR3, the DNA is TGTGCCAGCAGCCGACTTAAAGGGGGGCCTGGGGAGACCCAGTACTTC. Protein product: CASSRLKGGPGETQYF. The chain links TRBV27 to TRBJ2-5, with D perhaps matching TRBD1 or TRBD2 (6 bases each). CDR1 and CDR2 (germline): MNHEY, SMNVEV (reference sequence). The CDR3 runs to 16 residues. V lost 6 bases to trimming and J lost 5 bases, with 22 bases between them.

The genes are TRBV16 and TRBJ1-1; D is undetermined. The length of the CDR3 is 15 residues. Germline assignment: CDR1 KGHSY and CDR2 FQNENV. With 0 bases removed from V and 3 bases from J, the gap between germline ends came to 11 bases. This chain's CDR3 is CASSQSIRGYTEAFF. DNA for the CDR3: TGTGCCAGCAGCCAATCGATCCGGGGTTACACTGAAGCTTTCTTT. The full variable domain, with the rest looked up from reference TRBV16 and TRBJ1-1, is GEEVAQTPKHLVRGEGQKAKLYCAPIKGHSYVFWYQQVLKNEFKFLISFQNENVFDETGMPKERFSAKCLPNSPCSLEIQATKLEDSAVYFCASSQSIRGYTEAFFGQGTRLTVV.

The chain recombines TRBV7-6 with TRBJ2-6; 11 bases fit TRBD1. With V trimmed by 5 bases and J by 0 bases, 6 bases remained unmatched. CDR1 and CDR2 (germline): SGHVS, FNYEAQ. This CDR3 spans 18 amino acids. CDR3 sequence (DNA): TGTGCCAGCAGCGCAACCGGGACAGGGGGCTCTGGGGCCAACGTCCTGACTTTC. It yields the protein CASSATGTGGSGANVLTF.

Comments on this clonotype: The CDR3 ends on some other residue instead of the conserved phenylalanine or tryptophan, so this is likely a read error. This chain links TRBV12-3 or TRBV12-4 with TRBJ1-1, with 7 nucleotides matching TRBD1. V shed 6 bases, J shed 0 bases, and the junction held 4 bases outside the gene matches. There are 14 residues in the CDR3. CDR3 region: CASSGTGVNTEAFL. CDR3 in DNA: TGTGCCAGCAGCGGAACAGGGGTGAACACTGAAGCTTTCCTT.

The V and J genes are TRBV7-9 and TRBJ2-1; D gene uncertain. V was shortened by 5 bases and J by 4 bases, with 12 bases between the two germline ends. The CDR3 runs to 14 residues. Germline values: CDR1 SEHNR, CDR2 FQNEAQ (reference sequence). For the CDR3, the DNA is TGTGCCAGCAGCGCGGCCCGCGCTTACAATGAGCAGTTCTTC. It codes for CASSAARAYNEQFF.

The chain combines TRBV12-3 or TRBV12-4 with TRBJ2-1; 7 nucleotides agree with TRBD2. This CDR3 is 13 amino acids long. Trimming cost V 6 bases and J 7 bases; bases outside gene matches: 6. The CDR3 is CASSPSSGNEQFF. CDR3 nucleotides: TGTGCCAGCAGCCCTTCTAGCGGTAATGAGCAGTTCTTC.

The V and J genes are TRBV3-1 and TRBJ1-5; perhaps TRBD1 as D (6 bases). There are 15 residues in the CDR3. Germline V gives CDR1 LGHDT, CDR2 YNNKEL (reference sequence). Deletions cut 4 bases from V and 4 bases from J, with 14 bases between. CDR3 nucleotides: TGTGCCAGCAGCCCAAACTCGGACAGAAATCAGCCCCAGCATTTT. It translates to CASSPNSDRNQPQHF.

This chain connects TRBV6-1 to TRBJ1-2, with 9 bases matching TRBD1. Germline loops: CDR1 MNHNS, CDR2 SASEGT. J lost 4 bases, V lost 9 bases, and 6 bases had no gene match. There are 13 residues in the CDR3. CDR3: CASTQTGGYGYTF. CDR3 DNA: TGTGCCAGTACCCAGACAGGGGGCTATGGCTACACCTTC.

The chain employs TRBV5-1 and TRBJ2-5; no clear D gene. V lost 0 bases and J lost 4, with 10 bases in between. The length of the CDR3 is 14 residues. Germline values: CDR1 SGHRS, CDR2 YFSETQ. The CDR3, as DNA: TGCGCCAGCAGCTTGGTCCCAGGCCCAGAGACCCAGTACTTC. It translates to CASSLVPGPETQYF.

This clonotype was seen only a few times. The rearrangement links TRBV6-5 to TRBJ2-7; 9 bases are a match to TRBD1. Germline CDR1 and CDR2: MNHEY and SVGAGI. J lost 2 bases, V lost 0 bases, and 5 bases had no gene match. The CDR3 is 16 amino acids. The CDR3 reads CASSYSRQGGTYEQYF. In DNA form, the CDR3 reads TGTGCCAGCAGTTACTCCCGACAGGGGGGTACCTACGAGCAGTACTTC.

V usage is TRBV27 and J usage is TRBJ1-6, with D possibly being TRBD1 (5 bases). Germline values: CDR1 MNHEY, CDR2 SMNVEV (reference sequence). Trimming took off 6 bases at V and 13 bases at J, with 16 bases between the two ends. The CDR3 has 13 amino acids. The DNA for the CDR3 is TGTGCCAGCAGCCGGGGACCGTCCGGTCCCCTCCACTTT. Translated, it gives CASSRGPSGPLHF.

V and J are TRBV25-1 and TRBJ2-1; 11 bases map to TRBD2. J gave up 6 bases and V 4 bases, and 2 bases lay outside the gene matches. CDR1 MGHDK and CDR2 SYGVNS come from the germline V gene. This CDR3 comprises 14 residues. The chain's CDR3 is CASSVSGGGNEQFF. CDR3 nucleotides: TGTGCCAGCAGTGTTAGCGGGGGGGGCAATGAGCAGTTCTTC.

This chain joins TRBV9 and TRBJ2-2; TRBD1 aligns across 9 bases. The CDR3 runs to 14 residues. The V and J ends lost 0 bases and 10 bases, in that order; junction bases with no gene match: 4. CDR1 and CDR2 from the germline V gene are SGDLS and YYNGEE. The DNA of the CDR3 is TGTGCCAGCAGCGTAGGAGACAGGGGGACGGAGCTGTTTTTT. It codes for CASSVGDRGTELFF.

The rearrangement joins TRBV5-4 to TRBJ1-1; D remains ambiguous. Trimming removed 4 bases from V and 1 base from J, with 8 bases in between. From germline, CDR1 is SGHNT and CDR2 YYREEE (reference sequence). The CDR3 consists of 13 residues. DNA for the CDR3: TGTGCCAGCAGCCTGAAGGCGAACACTGAAGCTTTCTTT. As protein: CASSLKANTEAFF.

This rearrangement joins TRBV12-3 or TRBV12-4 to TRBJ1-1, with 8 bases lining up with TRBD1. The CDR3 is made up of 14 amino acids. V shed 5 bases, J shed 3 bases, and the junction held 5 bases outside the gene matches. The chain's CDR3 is CASSPDREDTEAFF. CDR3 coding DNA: TGTGCCAGCAGTCCGGACAGGGAGGACACTGAAGCTTTCTTT.

CDR3 residues: CASRLAPDSSYEQYF. The DNA of the CDR3 is TGTGCCAGCAGACTTGCGCCGGACAGCTCCTACGAGCAGTACTTC. This chain connects TRBV7-9 to TRBJ2-7, with D possibly matching TRBD1 (6 bases). The V gene lost 6 bases and the J gene lost 0 bases, with 15 bases spanning the gap. The CDR3 has 15 residues. Germline CDR1 and CDR2: SEHNR and FQNEAQ (reference sequence).

The CDR3 DNA reads as TGTGCAAGTCGCTTAGCCCACAACGGTGTGGAGCAGTACGTC. It specifies CASRLAHNGVEQYV. The V gene is TRBV12-2, the J gene TRBJ2-7. TRBV12-2 is designated a pseudogene. CDR3 length: 14 residues.

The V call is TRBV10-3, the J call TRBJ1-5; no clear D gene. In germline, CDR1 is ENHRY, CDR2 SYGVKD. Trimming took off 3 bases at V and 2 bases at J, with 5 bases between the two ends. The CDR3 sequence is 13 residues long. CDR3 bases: TGTGCCATCAGTGAAGAAGGCAATCAGCCCCAGCATTTT. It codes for CAISEEGNQPQHF.

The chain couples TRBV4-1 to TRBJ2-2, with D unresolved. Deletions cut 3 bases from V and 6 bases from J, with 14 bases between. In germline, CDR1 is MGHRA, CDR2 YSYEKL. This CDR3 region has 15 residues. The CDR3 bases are TGCGCCAGCAGCCATGGAAGGGCGACCGCCGGGGAGCTGTTTTTT. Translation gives CASSHGRATAGELFF.

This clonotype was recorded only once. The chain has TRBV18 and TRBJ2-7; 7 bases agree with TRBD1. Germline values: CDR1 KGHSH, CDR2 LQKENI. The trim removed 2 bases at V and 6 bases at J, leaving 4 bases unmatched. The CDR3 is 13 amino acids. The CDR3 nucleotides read TGTGCCAGCTCACCAGCAGGGGGTTGCGAGCAGTACGTC. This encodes CASSPAGGCEQYV.